This is a list of T cell receptor beta chains from one sample in a study of blood T cell repertoires in COVID-19. Using immunoSEQ multiplex PCR, the repertoire was profiled, and TCRdb retains in-frame clones only, with some absent. This sample has some 80,000 clones, with approximately 84% found just once. The source material was peripheral blood. All receptors derive from a man in his fifties or sixties with active or convalescent COVID-19. Each CDR3 is given with its conserved first and last residue. Fields, in order: D gene, J gene, clone size, V gene, CDR3 protein, CDR3 DNA. A D gene is named only where the DNA matches it firmly. For some rows the clone size is stated as once, few or many, or as a class when expanded; others skip it.

d_gene: TRBD1
j_gene: TRBJ1-4
abundance: NA
v_gene: TRBV6-5
CDR3aa: CASSLTGGWEKLFF
CDR3nt: TGTGCCAGCAGCCTGACAGGGGGGTGGGAAAAACTGTTTTTT

d_gene: NA
j_gene: TRBJ1-1
abundance: NA
v_gene: TRBV6-6
CDR3aa: CASSTSGTGEAFF
CDR3nt: TGTGCCAGCAGCACATCTGGCACAGGTGAAGCTTTCTTT

d_gene: TRBD2
j_gene: TRBJ2-2
abundance: NA
v_gene: TRBV4-2
CDR3aa: CASSQEERETGELFF
CDR3nt: TGTGCCAGCAGCCAAGAAGAGCGGGAGACCGGGGAGCTGTTTTTT

d_gene: TRBD1
j_gene: TRBJ1-4
abundance: NA
v_gene: TRBV6-5
CDR3aa: CASRSGGTNEKLFF
CDR3nt: TGTGCCAGCAGATCAGGGGGAACTAATGAAAAACTGTTTTTT

d_gene: NA
j_gene: TRBJ2-7
abundance: NA
v_gene: TRBV5-4
CDR3aa: CASSLGEGDYEQYF
CDR3nt: TGTGCCAGCAGCTTGGGGGAAGGGGACTACGAGCAGTACTTC

d_gene: TRBD2
j_gene: TRBJ2-3
abundance: NA
v_gene: TRBV15
CDR3aa: CATSRVSGAGTDTQYF
CDR3nt: TGTGCCACCAGCAGGGTTAGCGGGGCTGGCACAGATACGCAGTATTTT

d_gene: NA
j_gene: TRBJ1-1
abundance: NA
v_gene: TRBV19
CDR3aa: CASTHRVGWNTEAFF
CDR3nt: TGTGCCAGTACCCACAGGGTCGGGTGGAACACTGAAGCTTTCTTT

d_gene: NA
j_gene: TRBJ1-2
abundance: once
v_gene: TRBV2
CDR3aa: CASSDSGAYGYTF
CDR3nt: TGTGCCAGCAGTGACTCAGGGGCCTATGGCTACACCTTC

d_gene: NA
j_gene: TRBJ1-2
abundance: NA
v_gene: TRBV6-5
CDR3aa: CASSQGRGNSGGYTF
CDR3nt: TGTGCCAGCAGCCAGGGGAGGGGAAATTCAGGTGGCTACACCTTC

d_gene: NA
j_gene: TRBJ2-3
abundance: NA
v_gene: TRBV7-2
CDR3aa: CASSQLSGGETSTDTQYF
CDR3nt: TGTGCCAGCAGCCAATTAAGCGGTGGGGAAACTAGCACAGATACGCAGTATTTT

d_gene: NA
j_gene: TRBJ2-5
abundance: NA
v_gene: TRBV11-2
CDR3aa: CASSPTTGPETQYF
CDR3nt: TGTGCCAGCAGCCCCACTACAGGGCCAGAGACCCAGTACTTC

d_gene: NA
j_gene: TRBJ2-3
abundance: NA
v_gene: TRBV4-3
CDR3aa: CASSQDLGRIDTQYF
CDR3nt: TGCGCCAGCAGCCAAGATTTGGGCAGGATCGATACGCAGTATTTT

d_gene: NA
j_gene: TRBJ2-6
abundance: NA
v_gene: TRBV7-2
CDR3aa: CASRPSGTGANVLTF
CDR3nt: TGTGCCAGCAGACCATCGGGGACTGGGGCCAACGTCCTGACTTTC

d_gene: NA
j_gene: TRBJ2-7
abundance: few
v_gene: TRBV7-3
CDR3aa: CASSPSQDTPYEQYF
CDR3nt: TGTGCCAGCAGCCCTTCCCAGGACACCCCCTACGAGCAGTACTTC

d_gene: TRBD2
j_gene: TRBJ2-3
abundance: NA
v_gene: TRBV19
CDR3aa: CASSSSGGATDTQYF
CDR3nt: TGTGCCAGTAGTTCAAGCGGGGGGGCCACAGATACGCAGTATTTT

d_gene: TRBD2
j_gene: TRBJ2-7
abundance: NA
v_gene: TRBV5-1
CDR3aa: CASTRGEGSDEQYF
CDR3nt: TGCGCCAGCACCCGGGGGGAAGGCAGCGACGAGCAGTACTTC

d_gene: TRBD1
j_gene: TRBJ1-2
abundance: NA
v_gene: TRBV9
CDR3aa: CASSVGQGEYGYTF
CDR3nt: TGTGCCAGCAGCGTAGGACAGGGAGAGTATGGCTACACCTTC

d_gene: NA
j_gene: TRBJ2-5
abundance: NA
v_gene: TRBV5-6
CDR3aa: CASRNRREETQYF
CDR3nt: TGTGCCAGCAGGAATCGGCGGGAAGAGACCCAGTACTTC

d_gene: NA
j_gene: TRBJ2-5
abundance: NA
v_gene: TRBV5-6
CDR3aa: CASSLLYQETQYF
CDR3nt: TGTGCCAGCAGCTTACTGTACCAAGAGACCCAGTACTTC

d_gene: TRBD2
j_gene: TRBJ2-5
abundance: NA
v_gene: TRBV7-3
CDR3aa: CASSLDGIPSGGQETQYF
CDR3nt: TGTGCCAGCAGCTTAGACGGGATACCCTCCGGGGGGCAAGAGACCCAGTACTTC

d_gene: NA
j_gene: TRBJ1-1
abundance: many
v_gene: TRBV11-3
CDR3aa: CASSLLGDTEAFF
CDR3nt: TGTGCCAGCAGCTTATTAGGGGACACTGAAGCTTTCTTT

d_gene: NA
j_gene: TRBJ1-3
abundance: NA
v_gene: TRBV2
CDR3aa: CASTLSLVGNTIYF
CDR3nt: TGTGCCAGCACCTTGAGCCTGGTGGGAAACACCATATATTTT

d_gene: TRBD1
j_gene: TRBJ2-7
abundance: NA
v_gene: TRBV18
CDR3aa: CASSRAGTGVHEQYF
CDR3nt: TGTGCCAGCTCACGGGCCGGGACAGGGGTACACGAGCAGTACTTC

d_gene: TRBD2
j_gene: TRBJ2-2
abundance: few
v_gene: TRBV6-5
CDR3aa: CASRRTGTSTGELFF
CDR3nt: TGTGCCAGCAGGCGGACCGGGACTAGCACCGGGGAGCTGTTTTTT

d_gene: NA
j_gene: TRBJ1-5
abundance: NA
v_gene: TRBV6-6
CDR3aa: CASRQGSNQPQHF
CDR3nt: TGTGCCAGCAGACAGGGTAGCAATCAGCCCCAGCATTTT

d_gene: NA
j_gene: TRBJ1-2
abundance: once
v_gene: TRBV6-2/TRBV6-3
CDR3aa: CASSFWTRGNYGYTF
CDR3nt: TGTGCCAGCAGTTTTTGGACAAGAGGAAACTATGGCTACACCTTC

d_gene: TRBD2
j_gene: TRBJ2-2
abundance: few
v_gene: TRBV18
CDR3aa: CASSTGTSGAGELFF
CDR3nt: TGTGCCAGCTCAACCGGGACTAGCGGGGCCGGGGAGCTGTTTTTT

d_gene: NA
j_gene: TRBJ2-6
abundance: NA
v_gene: TRBV5-4
CDR3aa: CASSLRVGSGANVLTF
CDR3nt: TGTGCCAGCAGCTTGCGGGTCGGCTCTGGGGCCAACGTCCTGACTTTC

d_gene: TRBD1
j_gene: TRBJ1-5
abundance: NA
v_gene: TRBV2
CDR3aa: CASSSRPGQGTYSNQPQHF
CDR3nt: TGTGCCAGCAGTTCACGTCCGGGACAGGGGACTTATAGCAATCAGCCCCAGCATTTT

d_gene: TRBD1
j_gene: TRBJ2-2
abundance: NA
v_gene: TRBV29-1
CDR3aa: CSAQRWDRGSTSHTGELFF
CDR3nt: TGCAGCGCCCAGCGATGGGACAGGGGTAGCACCAGCCACACCGGGGAGCTGTTTTTT

d_gene: TRBD1
j_gene: TRBJ1-2
abundance: few
v_gene: TRBV5-1
CDR3aa: CASSSGTGSNGYTF
CDR3nt: TGCGCCAGCAGCTCCGGGACAGGGAGTAATGGCTACACCTTC

d_gene: TRBD2
j_gene: TRBJ2-1
abundance: NA
v_gene: TRBV4-3
CDR3aa: CASSQSSGGAWNEQFF
CDR3nt: TGCGCCAGCAGCCAATCTAGCGGGGGGGCGTGGAATGAGCAGTTCTTC

d_gene: NA
j_gene: TRBJ1-1
abundance: NA
v_gene: TRBV20-1
CDR3aa: CSASPAGGSNTEAFF
CDR3nt: TGCAGTGCTAGTCCCGCTGGGGGGTCGAACACTGAAGCTTTCTTT

d_gene: NA
j_gene: TRBJ2-7
abundance: NA
v_gene: TRBV6-6
CDR3aa: CASSYKQGGHEQYF
CDR3nt: TGTGCCAGCAGTTATAAACAGGGCGGCCACGAGCAGTACTTC

d_gene: NA
j_gene: TRBJ1-1
abundance: NA
v_gene: TRBV19
CDR3aa: CASSVRGDTEAFF
CDR3nt: TGTGCCAGTAGTGTCAGGGGCGACACTGAAGCTTTCTTT